Listed here are 3 T cell receptor beta chains from one sample, sequenced in a study of shared clonotypes between healthy human individuals. Data came from immunoSEQ multiplex PCR; TCRdb stores just in-frame clones and leaves some out. This sample has over a million clones, with under 80% found just once. Sample: memory CD4+ T cells sorted from blood. The sample's subset: CD45RA-negative fraction. These receptors originate from a man aged 18 to 29 in good health.

The CDR3 protein is CAWSLLPTQYF. In DNA form, the CDR3 reads TGTGCCTGGAGTCTTCTCCCTACGCAGTATTTT. The chain links TRBV30 to TRBJ2-3; D not certain. Trimming took off 2 bases at V and 8 bases at J, with 8 bases between the two ends. Germline V lookup: CDR1 GTSNPN, CDR2 SVGIG (reference sequence). The CDR3 runs 11 residues.

This clone was observed once. The chain is built from TRBV19 and TRBJ2-3; 8 nucleotides align to TRBD1. Germline V gives CDR1 LNHDA, CDR2 SQIVND (reference sequence). The junction had 12 bases not matched to a gene; V was cut back by 7 bases and J by 0 bases. This CDR3 has 17 amino acids. The CDR3 bases are TGTGCCAGTAACCGGCCAGGACAGGGCGGGAGCACAGATACGCAGTATTTT. As protein: CASNRPGQGGSTDTQYF.

The chain recombines TRBV5-1 with TRBJ1-4; tentatively, D is TRBD1 (6 bases). The germline V and J ends were trimmed by 1 base and 2 bases, with 12 bases remaining between them. CDR1 and CDR2 from the germline V gene are SGHRS and YFSETQ. CDR3 length: 16 amino acids. CDR3 protein: CASSLTGSVTNEKLFF. In DNA, the CDR3 is TGCGCCAGCAGCTTGACAGGGTCAGTCACTAATGAAAAACTGTTTTTT.